This T cell receptor beta chain was recovered during a study of blood T cell repertoires in COVID-19. The overall study: Specimens from acute and convalescent COVID-19 originated in the United States, Italy and Spain. Nucleic acid was either cDNA or gDNA, and it came from T cells, B-cell-depleted T cells, or PBMCs.

In the source study's methods: Reference gene primer amplification gave estimated nucleated cell counts. Clones were sequenced by immunoSEQ multiplex PCR, and TCRdb holds only the in-frame ones, with some missing. The DNA was the basis for D and trimming; V, J and clone size are from that table. The table shows fewer than 150,000 clones, with 90% occurring only once. The sequenced material came from peripheral blood. The TCR originated in a woman aged 60-75 years with COVID-19, enrolled during active disease.

The CDR3 reads CASSKALANSVVYNEQFF. As DNA, the CDR3 is TGTGCCAGCAGCAAGGCACTAGCAAATTCCGTAGTCTACAATGAGCAGTTCTTC. The chain recombines TRBV6-2 or TRBV6-3 with TRBJ2-1; TRBD2 is a possible D gene (6 bases). The CDR3 runs to 18 residues. Germline V gene sequence: CDR1 MNHEY, CDR2 SVGEGT. V was trimmed by 6 bases and J by 3 bases, leaving 24 bases between them.